Below, 22 T cell receptor beta chains from the same sample are listed, as sequenced in a study of blood T cell repertoires in COVID-19. Assay used: immunoSEQ multiplex PCR; TCRdb lists only in-frame clones, some missing. Of around 500,000 clones in the sample, 80% to 90% are singletons; the top ten hold approximately 8%. The sample taken for sequencing was PBMCs or T cells enriched from blood (not recorded which). These receptors all stem from a woman aged 55 to 70 who had recovered from COVID-19.

J is TRBJ1-6 and V is TRBV5-6, with TRBD1 matching over 8 bases. The CDR3 is 14 amino acids. Per germline, CDR1 SGHDT and CDR2 YYEEEE. Trimming cost V 4 bases and J 7 bases; bases outside gene matches: 4. The CDR3 sequence: CASSITGGNSPLHF. The CDR3 DNA follows: TGTGCCAGCAGCATAACAGGGGGGAATTCACCCCTCCACTTT.

The chain combines TRBV10-3 with TRBJ2-1; 10 positions match TRBD1. The CDR3 loop spans 12 amino acids. The V segment lost 11 bases and the J segment 4 bases; nucleotides outside the gene matches: 2. Germline assignment: CDR1 ENHRY and CDR2 SYGVKD. CDR3 residues: CAVGQGYNEQFF. The CDR3 DNA reads as TGTGCCGTGGGACAGGGGTACAATGAGCAGTTCTTC.

This clone has just one count. J is TRBJ1-1 and V is TRBV6-2 or TRBV6-3; no firm D call. The CDR3 runs 15 residues. Germline assignment: CDR1 MNHEY and CDR2 SVGEGT. The V gene lost 2 bases and the J gene lost 0 bases, with 10 bases spanning the gap. Here the CDR3 DNA reads TGTGCCAGCAGTTACGCGACGGGAATGAACACTGAAGCTTTCTTT. Encoded protein: CASSYATGMNTEAFF.

The V and J genes are TRBV5-1 and TRBJ2-3, with TRBD2 identical over 9 bases. Trimming took 4 bases from V and 0 from J; bases not matched to a gene: 12. The CDR3 covers 18 residues. Per germline, CDR1 SGHRS and CDR2 YFSETQ. CDR3 protein: CASSLGRQRGASTDTQYF. CDR3 in DNA: TGCGCCAGCAGCCTGGGGCGCCAGCGGGGGGCTAGCACAGATACGCAGTATTTT.

This chain links TRBV4-1 with TRBJ1-2; 7 nucleotides agree with TRBD1. Germline V gives CDR1 MGHRA, CDR2 YSYEKL. CDR3 length: 15 residues. V lost 3 bases, J lost 4 bases, and 8 bases stayed unmatched. The CDR3 sequence is CASSHSPGQSYGYTF. DNA of the CDR3: TGCGCCAGCAGCCATTCTCCGGGACAGAGCTATGGCTACACCTTC.

This CDR3 reads CASSLVVNQPQHF. The CDR3, as DNA: TGTGCCAGCAGCTTAGTCGTCAATCAGCCCCAGCATTTT. The gene calls are TRBV7-2 and TRBJ1-5; D uncertain. The germline V and J ends were trimmed by 1 base and 3 bases, with 4 bases remaining between them. The CDR3 consists of 13 residues. CDR1 SGHTA and CDR2 FQGNSA come from the germline V gene.

This clone was recorded once. The rearrangement joins TRBV19 to TRBJ2-1; the match to TRBD1 covers 10 bases. In germline, CDR1 is LNHDA, CDR2 SQIVND (reference sequence). The CDR3 covers 16 residues. The J segment lost 9 bases and the V segment lost 5 bases, leaving 13 bases of the junction unmatched. The CDR3 region is CASSASDRGRFSEQFF. CDR3 nucleotide sequence: TGTGCCAGTAGTGCCTCCGACAGGGGGCGTTTCAGTGAGCAGTTCTTC.

V gene TRBV5-1 combines with J gene TRBJ2-4; 8 positions match TRBD2. The CDR3 length is 17 residues. Germline V lookup: CDR1 SGHRS, CDR2 YFSETQ. V gave up 3 bases and J gave up 4 bases; unmatched junction bases: 12. Here the CDR3 DNA reads TGCGCCAGCAGCTCCACGAGCGGGAGTCTCGGGAAAAACATTCAGTACTTC. Its protein product is CASSSTSGSLGKNIQYF.

The chain uses TRBV5-6 and TRBJ1-3, with 9 bases matching TRBD1. Per germline, CDR1 SGHDT and CDR2 YYEEEE. The CDR3 totals 15 residues. The V and J ends lost 0 bases and 2 bases, in that order; junction bases with no gene match: 0. CDR3 sequence: CASSLGDRAGNTIYF. The CDR3 DNA sequence: TGTGCCAGCAGCTTGGGGGACAGGGCTGGAAACACCATATATTTT. Full variable domain (outside the CDR3, taken from reference TRBV5-6 and TRBJ1-3): DAGVTQSPTHLIKTRGQQVTLRCSPKSGHDTVSWYQQALGQGPQFIFQYYEEEERQRGNFPDRFSGHQFPNYSSELNVNALLLGDSALYLCASSLGDRAGNTIYFGEGSWLTVV.

The V call is TRBV6-1, the J call TRBJ1-2; 10 bases line up with TRBD1. J was trimmed by 8 bases and V by 2 bases; bases with no gene match: 5. The germline V gene encodes CDR1 MNHNS and CDR2 SASEGT. The CDR3 loop spans 14 amino acids. The DNA for the CDR3 is TGTGCCAGCAGTGAATTTAGGGACAGGGGAGGCTACACCTTC. Translated, it gives CASSEFRDRGGYTF.

The V call is TRBV30, the J call TRBJ2-1; D is possibly TRBD2 (5 bases). The CDR3 has 13 amino acids. Trimming removed 0 bases at V and 9 bases at J, with 12 bases between. Looked up from germline, CDR1 is GTSNPN and CDR2 is SVGIG (reference sequence). DNA for the CDR3: TGTGCCTGGAGTGTATCTGCTAGCATTGAGCAGTTCTTC. As protein: CAWSVSASIEQFF.

The V call is TRBV6-5, the J call TRBJ1-6; a weak D match, TRBD1 (5 bases). The CDR3 contains 15 residues. The germline gives CDR1 MNHEY, CDR2 SVGAGI. V shed 0 bases and J shed 8 bases, with 11 bases lying between them. CDR3 nucleotide sequence: TGTGCCAGCAGTTACTCGGGACTAGGGGATTCACCCCTCCACTTT. It yields the protein CASSYSGLGDSPLHF.

The chain has TRBV5-4 and TRBJ2-2; 11 nucleotides align to TRBD2. The germline gives CDR1 SGHNT, CDR2 YYREEE (reference sequence). The CDR3 is made up of 18 amino acids. The V segment lost 2 bases and the J segment 3 bases; nucleotides outside the gene matches: 9. The CDR3 DNA is TGTGCCAGCAGCTTCCGACTAGCGGGGTTAATTGACACCGGGGAGCTGTTTTTT. As protein: CASSFRLAGLIDTGELFF.

This clone appeared once. J is TRBJ1-4 and V is TRBV19, with 7 bases aligning to TRBD1. The trim removed 8 bases at V and 5 bases at J, leaving 14 bases unmatched. The CDR3 spans 16 residues. The germline V gene has CDR1 LNHDA and CDR2 SQIVND (reference sequence). CDR3 DNA sequence: TGTGCCAGTTCTGTACCGAGACAGGGACGAAATGAAAAACTGTTTTTT. Its protein is CASSVPRQGRNEKLFF.

This chain joins TRBV6-1 and TRBJ1-1; D is unresolved. Per the germline V gene, CDR1 is MNHNS and CDR2 is SASEGT. This CDR3 region has 14 residues. V gave up 0 bases and J gave up 5 bases, with 10 bases separating them. CDR3 amino acids: CASSEAGRRTEAFF. CDR3 bases: TGTGCCAGCAGTGAAGCTGGTCGCCGGACTGAAGCTTTCTTT.

The V call is TRBV11-2, the J call TRBJ2-4; a weak D match, TRBD2 (5 bases). Germline-derived CDR1 and CDR2 are SGHAT and FQNNGV. The CDR3 has 18 residues. Trimming removed 0 bases at V and 8 bases at J, with 23 bases between. The CDR3 region is CASSLDGSWTLGGDIQYF. In nucleotides, the CDR3 is TGTGCCAGCAGCTTAGATGGATCCTGGACTCTGGGTGGGGACATTCAGTACTTC.

CDR3 region: CASSSGQNMNTEAFF. CDR3 in DNA: TGTGCCAGCAGCTCAGGACAGAACATGAACACTGAAGCTTTCTTT. The V call is TRBV5-5, the J call TRBJ1-1; tentative D call: TRBD1 (6 bases). Germline loops: CDR1 SGHKS, CDR2 YYEKEE (reference sequence). The V end lost 3 bases, the J end lost 0 bases, and 12 bases lay between the germline ends. There are 15 residues in the CDR3.

The chain has TRBV5-1 and TRBJ2-3, with a tentative D call TRBD1 (5 bases). Germline V gene data show CDR1 as SGHRS and CDR2 as YFSETQ. The CDR3 has 14 residues. The V end was cut by 0 bases, the J end by 6 bases, with 11 bases between. In DNA form, the CDR3 reads TGCGCCAGCAGCTTGGGACAGCGTACTGATACGCAGTATTTT. The encoded protein is CASSLGQRTDTQYF.

The chain uses TRBV9 and TRBJ1-5, with 7 bases identical to TRBD1. CDR1 and CDR2 (germline): SGDLS, YYNGEE. The CDR3 has 15 residues. V gave up 4 bases and J gave up 0 bases; unmatched junction bases: 4. This chain's CDR3 is CASSRQGNSNQPQHF. Written as DNA, the CDR3 is TGTGCCAGCAGCCGACAGGGAAATAGCAATCAGCCCCAGCATTTT.

The V and J genes are TRBV2 and TRBJ2-5; D gene unclear. The V and J ends lost 7 bases and 10 bases respectively, with 22 bases between them. In germline, CDR1 is SNHLY, CDR2 FYNNEI. This CDR3 has 14 residues. The CDR3 loop reads CASIGAVGRKDQYF. DNA of the CDR3: TGTGCCAGCATCGGAGCAGTCGGCCGGAAGGACCAGTACTTC.

V usage is TRBV24-1 and J usage is TRBJ2-1; 8 bases match TRBD2. CDR1 is KGHDR, CDR2 SFDVKD, per germline. The CDR3 is made up of 14 amino acids. Trimming at V came to 9 bases and at J to 8 bases, leaving 11 bases not matched to a gene. CDR3 residues: CATGAGGPIDEQFF. The CDR3 bases are TGTGCCACCGGTGCGGGGGGACCTATCGATGAGCAGTTCTTC.

The chain is built from TRBV5-1 and TRBJ2-1; unclear D gene. The germline V gene has CDR1 SGHRS and CDR2 YFSETQ. The V end was cut by 3 bases, the J end by 2 bases, with 6 bases between. The CDR3 loop spans 13 amino acids. The CDR3 loop reads CASSSTTYNEQFF. As DNA, the CDR3 is TGCGCCAGCAGCTCGACAACCTACAATGAGCAGTTCTTC.